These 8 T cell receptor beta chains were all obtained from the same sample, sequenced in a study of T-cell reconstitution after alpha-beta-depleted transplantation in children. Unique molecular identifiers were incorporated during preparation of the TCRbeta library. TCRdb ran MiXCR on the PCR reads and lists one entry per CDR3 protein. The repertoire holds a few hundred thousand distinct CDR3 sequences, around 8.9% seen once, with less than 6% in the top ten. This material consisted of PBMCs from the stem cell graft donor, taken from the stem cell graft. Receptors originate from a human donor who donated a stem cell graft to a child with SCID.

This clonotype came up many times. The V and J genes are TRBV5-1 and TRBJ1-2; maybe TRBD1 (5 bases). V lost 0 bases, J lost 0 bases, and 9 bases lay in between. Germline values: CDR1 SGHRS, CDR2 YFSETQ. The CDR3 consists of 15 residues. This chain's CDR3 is CASSLGTQANYGYTF. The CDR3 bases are TGCGCCAGCAGCTTGGGGACACAAGCTAACTATGGCTACACCTTC.

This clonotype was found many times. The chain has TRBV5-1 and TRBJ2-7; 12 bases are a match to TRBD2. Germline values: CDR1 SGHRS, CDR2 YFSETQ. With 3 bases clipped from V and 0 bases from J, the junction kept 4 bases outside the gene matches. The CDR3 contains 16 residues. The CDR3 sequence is CASSSLAGGPSYEQYF. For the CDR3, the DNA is TGCGCCAGCAGCTCGCTAGCGGGGGGGCCCTCCTACGAGCAGTACTTC.

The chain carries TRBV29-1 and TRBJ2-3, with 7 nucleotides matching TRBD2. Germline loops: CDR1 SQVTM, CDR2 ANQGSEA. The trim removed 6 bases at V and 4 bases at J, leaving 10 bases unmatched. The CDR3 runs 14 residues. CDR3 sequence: CSVRLAFGADTQYF. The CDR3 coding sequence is TGCAGCGTCCGACTAGCTTTCGGCGCAGATACGCAGTATTTT.

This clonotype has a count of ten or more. This chain's CDR3 is CSARQFGGGAFAYNEQFF. CDR3 nucleotides: TGCAGTGCTAGACAATTTGGCGGGGGGGCCTTTGCTTACAATGAGCAGTTCTTC. The J gene is TRBJ2-1, the V gene TRBV20-1; the match to TRBD2 covers 9 bases. The CDR3 covers 18 residues. CDR1 DFQATT and CDR2 SNEGSKA come from the germline V gene (reference sequence). Germline trimming cut 2 bases from V and 4 bases from J; bases unmatched to any gene: 15.

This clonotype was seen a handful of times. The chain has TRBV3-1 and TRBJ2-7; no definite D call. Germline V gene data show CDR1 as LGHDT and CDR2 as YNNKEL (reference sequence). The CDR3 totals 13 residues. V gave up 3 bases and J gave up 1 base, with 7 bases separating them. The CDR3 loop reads CASSQGRSYEQYF. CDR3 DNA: TGTGCCAGCAGCCAGGGAAGATCCTACGAGCAGTACTTC.

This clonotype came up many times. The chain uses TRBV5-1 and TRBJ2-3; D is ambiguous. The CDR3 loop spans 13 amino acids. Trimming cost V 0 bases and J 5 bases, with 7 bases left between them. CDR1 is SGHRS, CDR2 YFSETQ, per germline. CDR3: CASSLGSEDTQYF. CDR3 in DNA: TGCGCCAGCAGCTTGGGGTCAGAAGATACGCAGTATTTT.

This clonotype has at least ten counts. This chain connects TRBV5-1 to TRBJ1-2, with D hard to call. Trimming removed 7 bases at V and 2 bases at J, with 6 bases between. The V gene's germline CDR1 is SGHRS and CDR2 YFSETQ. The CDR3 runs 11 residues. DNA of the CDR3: TGCGCCAGCGGGGAGAACTATGGCTACACCTTC. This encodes CASGENYGYTF.

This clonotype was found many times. This chain's CDR3 is CSVAGLRSGNTIYF. As DNA, the CDR3 is TGCAGCGTTGCTGGGCTACGCTCTGGAAACACCATATATTTT. The chain is built from TRBV29-1 and TRBJ1-3, with D unclear. CDR1 and CDR2 from the germline V gene are SQVTM and ANQGSEA. V was clipped by 4 bases and J by 0 bases, with 10 bases between them. The CDR3 runs to 14 residues.